This T cell receptor (beta chain) was captured in a study of blood T cell repertoires in COVID-19 (TCRdb year 2020). With respect to the entire study: Samples covering the acute and convalescent phases of COVID-19 were provided by collaborators in the United States, Italy and Spain. Where available, HLA class I and class II types were taken from metadata supplied by the sample provider and were not determined by assay-based typing. The prospective study material was composed of cDNA or gDNA derived from T cells, B-cell-depleted T cells, or PBMCs. Deeply sampled blood TCRbeta repertoires from subjects exposed to, actively infected with, or recovered from COVID-19 were included in the dataset. The samples were drawn from two sources: the first 160 participants of the ongoing ImmuneRACE study, and 1,200 or so subjects contributed by 6 global collaborators. The sample metadata nearly always contained a de-identified subject ID, COVID-19 status, age in years and sex. The repertoires were made available in a free public database intended to serve as a resource for research on the immune response to SARS-CoV-2. Broader findings and caveats from the paper: The quantity of clinical and demographic metadata differed by source and by participant and was supplied without curation.

The immunoSEQ Assay, a bias-controlled multiplex PCR, was used to amplify TCRbeta CDR3 regions from genomic DNA. In the source study's methods: The number of nucleated cells in each sample was estimated from the amplification of reference gene primers within the assay. Sequence reads were collapsed and filtered to measure the absolute abundance of every unique TCRbeta CDR3 rearrangement. For each sample, productive Simpson clonality was calculated by taking the square root of Simpson's diversity index across productive rearrangements. TCRdb mirrors the immuneACCESS table, restricted to in-frame sequences. Some clones are absent from its copies; in checked studies, under half trace to an unresolved V gene, and the reason for the others is unknown. V, J and clone size reflect that table, while D and trimming were determined from the DNA. The sample profile shows about 280,000 clones; 75% to 85% of them were found once. The ten largest make up roughly 5% of the sample.

The germline V gene (reference sequence) supplies CDR1 SGHNT and CDR2 YYREEE. The CDR3 goes from the cysteine to the phenylalanine over 16 residues. Only the CDR3 part of the read is kept: 48 bases, read in frame from the first base. V is pared back by 3 bases and J by 4 bases, with 18 bases lying between the germline termini. Details on this clone: What antigen it recognizes has not been identified. The input lacks base qualities; no much larger clone sits a single base away.

Whole blood was collected in K2EDTA tubes by collaborating institutions according to the institutions' own protocols. For TCRbeta analysis, collaborators shipped samples in one of three forms: frozen whole blood, isolated PBMCs, or DNA extracted from either of those sample types. The chain employs TRBV5-4 and TRBJ2-3; D gene: possibly TRBD2, on 5 matching bases. The clonotype was recovered from a man aged 50 to 59 with active or convalescent COVID-19. Sequencing was carried out using peripheral blood. CDR3 region: CASSSGGRGSADTQYF. The DNA reads TGTGCCAGCAGCTCCGGAGGACGAGGGAGCGCAGATACGCAGTATTTT.